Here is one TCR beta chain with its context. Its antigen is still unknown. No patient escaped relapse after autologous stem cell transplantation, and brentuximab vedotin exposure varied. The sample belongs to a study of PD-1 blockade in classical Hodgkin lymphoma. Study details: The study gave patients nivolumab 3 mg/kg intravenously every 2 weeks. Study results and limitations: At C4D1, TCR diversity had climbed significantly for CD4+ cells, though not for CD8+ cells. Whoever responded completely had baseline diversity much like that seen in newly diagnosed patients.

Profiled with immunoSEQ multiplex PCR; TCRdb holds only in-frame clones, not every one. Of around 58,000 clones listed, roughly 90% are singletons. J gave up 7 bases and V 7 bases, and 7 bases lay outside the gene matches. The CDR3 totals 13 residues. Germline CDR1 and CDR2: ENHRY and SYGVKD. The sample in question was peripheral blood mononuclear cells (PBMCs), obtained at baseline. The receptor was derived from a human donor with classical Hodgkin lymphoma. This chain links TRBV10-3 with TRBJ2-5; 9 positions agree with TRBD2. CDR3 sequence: CAIKAGGPGTQYF. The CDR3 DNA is TGTGCCATCAAGGCGGGAGGGCCAGGGACCCAGTACTTC.